The clone carrying this T cell receptor beta chain appeared a few times. What it recognizes is unknown. V gave up 6 bases and J gave up 5 bases; unmatched junction bases: 9. This CDR3 is built from 16 residues. Germline CDR1 and CDR2: LNHDA and SQIVND (reference sequence). This sample is part of a study of T-cell memory formation after mild COVID-19. Study results and limitations: Prior to infection, memory already included some responding clones, suggesting cross-reactive memory joined. Contracting clones localized mainly to CM and EM when CD4+ and mainly to EMRA when CD8+.

The 5'RACE method, run with constant-segment primers, produced TCR alpha and TCR beta cDNA libraries (carrying sample barcodes and UMIs). TCRdb re-called the 5' RACE reads through MiXCR, storing one row per CDR3 protein. The profile shows roughly 110,000 distinct CDR3 sequences, approximately 15% of them singletons. The sequence was collected from a man aged 18 to 30 who had mild COVID-19 (a few samples of this study predate the infection). Cell type and time point are not known. Specimen: PBMCs or a T cell subset sorted from them (not recorded which). The V call is TRBV19, the J call TRBJ2-3, with TRBD2 identical over 12 bases. The CDR3 loop reads CASRPASGGAIDTQYF. The CDR3 DNA is TGTGCCAGTAGACCGGCTAGCGGGGGGGCAATAGATACGCAGTATTTT. Using reference TRBV19 and TRBJ2-3 for the parts outside the CDR3, the full variable domain is DGGITQSPKYLFRKEGQNVTLSCEQNLNHDAMYWYRQDPGQGLRLIYYSQIVNDFQKGDIAEGYSVSREKKESFPLTVTSAQKNPTAFYLCASRPASGGAIDTQYFGPGTRLTVL.